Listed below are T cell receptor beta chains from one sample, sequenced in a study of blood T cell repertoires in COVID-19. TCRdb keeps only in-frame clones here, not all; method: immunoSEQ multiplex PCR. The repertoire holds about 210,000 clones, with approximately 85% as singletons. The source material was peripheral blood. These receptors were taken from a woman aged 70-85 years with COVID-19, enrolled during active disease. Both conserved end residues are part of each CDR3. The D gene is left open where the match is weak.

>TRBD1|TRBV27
CASSDRGPYNSPLHF
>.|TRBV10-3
CAISESRGGDEAFF
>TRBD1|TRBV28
CASSIPQGTMMNTEAFF
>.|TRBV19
CASRRGGSYNSPLHF
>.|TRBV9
CASSVGPRASVAKNIQYF
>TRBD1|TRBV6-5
CASSSGTGMIEAFF
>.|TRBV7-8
CASSLLISHNEQFF
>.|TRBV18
CASSLDSLNSPLHF
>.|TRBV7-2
CASSLNEQAGELFF
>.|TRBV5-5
CASSLREKLFF
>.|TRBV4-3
CASSQEKTRVPEAFF
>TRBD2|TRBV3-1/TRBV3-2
CASSQPGLVKETQYF
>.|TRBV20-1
CSASGELNTEAFF
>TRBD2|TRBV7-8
CASSLGLAQMGNEQFF
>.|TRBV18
CASSPSQGETGELFF
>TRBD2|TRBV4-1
CASARLTSGGNEQFF
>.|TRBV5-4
CASSLADRNYGYTF
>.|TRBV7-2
CASSSPSTDTQYF
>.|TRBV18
CASSPRTNPYNEQFF
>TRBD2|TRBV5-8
CASREGTSGQETQYF
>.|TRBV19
CASSTSGFFINSPLHF
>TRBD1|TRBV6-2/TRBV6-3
CASSYGQGRKTEAFF
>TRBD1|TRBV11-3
CASSPGTGDIGEGYGYTF
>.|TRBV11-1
CASSPRAGVKSPLHF
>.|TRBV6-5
CASKDTTYEQYF
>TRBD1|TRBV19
CASSFRDRGYGYTF
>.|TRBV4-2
CASSQGRLGAAGANVLTF
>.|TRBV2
CASTARGPTNTEAFF
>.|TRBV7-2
CASSQEVNYGYTF
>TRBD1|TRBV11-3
CASSLSGQINEQYF
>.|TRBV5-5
CASSLWQGLNYGYTF
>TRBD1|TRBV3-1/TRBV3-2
CASSLTGTGDGYTF
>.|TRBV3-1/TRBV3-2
CASSQGAGTYEQYF
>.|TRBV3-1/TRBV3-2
CASSLQGQPQHF
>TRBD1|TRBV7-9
CASSLGDREHQPQHF
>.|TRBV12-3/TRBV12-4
CASARGDTQYF
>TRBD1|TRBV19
CASEDRVRYEQYF
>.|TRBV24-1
CATSETEGGYEQYF
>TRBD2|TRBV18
CASSPEKTSGSTDTQYF
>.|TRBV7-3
CASSLSGAAEAFF
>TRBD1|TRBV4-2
CASSQVPLQGGTEAFF
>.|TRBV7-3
CASSLNPGNTEAFF
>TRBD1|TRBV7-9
CASSLTGATEAFF
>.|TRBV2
CASSEGEGGVWQPQHF
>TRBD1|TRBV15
CATSTSGTGLFLAKNIQYF
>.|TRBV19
CASSSAGDTQYF
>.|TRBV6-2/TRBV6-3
CASSPDNQPQHF
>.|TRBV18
CASSFTGYMNTEAFF
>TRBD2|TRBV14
CASSQVGRGSTDTQYF
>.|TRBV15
CATRGVQETQYF